This passage covers 25 T cell receptor beta chains from one sample sequenced in a study of Ad26.COV2.S vaccination and SARS-CoV-2 variants. The repertoire was sequenced with immunoSEQ multiplex PCR; TCRdb's copy has only in-frame clones and lacks some. The sample holds roughly 350,000 clones, roughly 90% seen once. Treatment noted: some 20 received Ad26.COV2.S at low or high dose, single or two shots; a few received placebo; per-sample allocation not given. The samples were gathered on day 63 after the first injection of vaccine or placebo. The sequencing used peripheral blood, collected in a trial of Ad26.COV2.S vaccine versus placebo. All receptors derive from a person between 18 and 60 years old who received the Ad26.COV2.S COVID-19 vaccine or a placebo.

This clone showed up just a few times. The chain recombines TRBV19 with TRBJ2-1; D possibly matches TRBD1 or TRBD2 (5 bases each). Germline CDR1 LNHDA, CDR2 SQIVND (reference sequence). The length of the CDR3 is 14 residues. Deletions cut 1 base from V and 10 bases from J, with 14 bases between. The CDR3 DNA is TGTGCCAGTAGTATAGGGGACCCTGGGAGCGAGCAGTTCTTC. It translates to CASSIGDPGSEQFF.

The genes are TRBV6-6 and TRBJ2-7; 8 nucleotides agree with TRBD1. This CDR3 has 13 amino acids. Looked up from germline, CDR1 is MNHNY and CDR2 is SVGAGI (reference sequence). V was pared by 6 bases and J by 3 bases, with 4 bases of the junction left unmatched. CDR3 amino acids: CASSRQGRYEQYF. As DNA, the CDR3 is TGTGCCAGCAGCCGACAGGGGCGCTACGAGCAGTACTTC.

The V and J genes are TRBV7-6 and TRBJ2-1; D not resolved. The ends were cut back, 1 base at V and 8 bases at J, with 12 bases in the middle. Germline assignment: CDR1 SGHVS and CDR2 FNYEAQ. This CDR3 is 14 amino acids long. The CDR3 coding sequence is TGTGCCAGCAGCTTAGGTGGTTGGACGGATGAGCAGTTCTTC. Translating it yields CASSLGGWTDEQFF.

The chain has TRBV6-2 or TRBV6-3 and TRBJ2-3; D could derive from TRBD1 or TRBD2 (6 bases each). The CDR3 totals 16 residues. In germline, CDR1 is MNHEY, CDR2 SVGEGT. The V end lost 0 bases, the J end lost 5 bases, and 15 bases lay between the germline ends. CDR3 sequence (DNA): TGTGCCAGCAGTTACTCCATGGGGGGCGGGATAGATACGCAGTATTTT. This codes for CASSYSMGGGIDTQYF.

The chain recombines TRBV5-6 with TRBJ1-6; 7 positions agree with TRBD1. The junction had 4 bases not matched to a gene; V was cut back by 1 base and J by 6 bases. The germline V gene encodes CDR1 SGHDT and CDR2 YYEEEE. This CDR3 has 15 residues. The CDR3 sequence is CASSLQGVPNSPLHF. The CDR3 coding sequence is TGTGCCAGCAGCTTGCAGGGGGTTCCTAATTCACCCCTCCACTTT.

This rearrangement joins TRBV6-2 or TRBV6-3 to TRBJ2-2, with a possible D match to TRBD2 (5 bases). The CDR3 totals 13 residues. V lost 1 base, J lost 6 bases, and 6 bases lay in between. Germline V lookup: CDR1 MNHEY, CDR2 SVGEGT. The CDR3 DNA is TGTGCCAGCAGTTACTTGGGAGCCGGGGAGCTGTTTTTT. Translation gives CASSYLGAGELFF.

This chain connects TRBV5-6 to TRBJ2-1, with D perhaps TRBD1 or TRBD2 (5 bases each). CDR3 size: 14 residues. Trimming removed 4 bases at V and 10 bases at J, with 18 bases between. CDR1 and CDR2 from the germline V gene are SGHDT and YYEEEE. CDR3 nucleotide sequence: TGTGCCAGCAGCCCCATGGTGGGTCGGGGCGAGCAGTTCTTC. Translated, it gives CASSPMVGRGEQFF.

J is TRBJ2-1 and V is TRBV19; 14 bases are a match to TRBD2. Germline CDR1 LNHDA, CDR2 SQIVND (reference sequence). The CDR3 covers 17 residues. Germline trimming cut 5 bases from V and 9 bases from J; bases unmatched to any gene: 12. In DNA, the CDR3 is TGTGCCAGTAGTCCTCGCCCGGGACTAGCGGGAGCAGGTGAGCAGTTCTTC. Its protein is CASSPRPGLAGAGEQFF.

V is TRBV6-5 and J is TRBJ2-7; D is possibly TRBD2 (5 bases). Trimming removed 2 bases from V and 2 bases from J, with 13 bases in between. Per germline, CDR1 MNHEY and CDR2 SVGAGI. This CDR3 spans 15 amino acids. The CDR3 sequence is CASSYGGPLAYEQYF. The CDR3 coding sequence is TGTGCCAGCAGTTACGGCGGGCCCCTTGCCTACGAGCAGTACTTC.

The V gene is TRBV7-2, the J gene TRBJ1-2, with 9 positions matching TRBD1. There are 16 residues in the CDR3. The germline gives CDR1 SGHTA, CDR2 FQGNSA. The junction had 7 bases not matched to a gene; V was cut back by 1 base and J by 4 bases. The CDR3 protein is CASSLEGTGISYGYTF. The CDR3 coding sequence is TGTGCCAGCAGCTTAGAAGGGACAGGGATTTCCTATGGCTACACCTTC.

The V and J genes are TRBV1 and TRBJ1-2. TRBV1 is labeled a pseudogene. CDR3 length equals 20 residues. The DNA of the CDR3 is TGCACCAGCAGCCAAGAGAGGAGGCCGGGGGGCAGACGACCTAACTATGGCTACACCTTC. It translates to CTSSQERRPGGRRPNYGYTF.

The DNA of the CDR3 is TGTGCCACGACACAGGGGACCTCTGGAAACACCATATATTTT. Protein sequence: CATTQGTSGNTIYF. The V gene is TRBV15, the J gene TRBJ1-3; 7 nucleotides agree with TRBD1. In germline, CDR1 is LNHNV, CDR2 YYDKDF (reference sequence). The CDR3 spans 14 residues. The V and J ends lost 9 bases and 0 bases, in that order; junction bases with no gene match: 5.

This chain links TRBV19 with TRBJ2-1; D perhaps matches TRBD1 (5 bases). Trimming removed 6 bases from V and 3 bases from J, with 9 bases in between. From germline, CDR1 is LNHDA and CDR2 SQIVND (reference sequence). The length of the CDR3 is 13 residues. The CDR3 here is CASSHDSYNEQFF. The CDR3 region has the DNA TGTGCCAGTAGCCATGACAGCTACAATGAGCAGTTCTTC.

A word on this clone: Other nucleotide sequences in the sample specify the same CDR3. The V call is TRBV3-1 (or the pseudogene TRBV3-2), the J call TRBJ1-1; D unclear. Trimming left V 0 bases short and J 6 bases short, with 8 bases between. Germline V gene lookup returns CDR1 LGHDT and CDR2 YNNKEL (reference sequence). This CDR3 has 13 amino acids. The CDR3 DNA sequence: TGTGCCAGCAGCCAAGATGGTACTTCTGAAGCTTTCTTT. This gives the protein CASSQDGTSEAFF.

The chain carries TRBV9 and TRBJ2-7; D is possibly TRBD2 (5 bases). Germline V gene sequence: CDR1 SGDLS, CDR2 YYNGEE. V dropped 6 bases and J dropped 4 bases, with 20 bases sitting between them. This CDR3 comprises 15 residues. CDR3 bases: TGTGCCAGCACCCGAGCAGGAGGACCTGGGTACGAGCAGTACTTC. As protein: CASTRAGGPGYEQYF.

The gene calls are TRBV6-5 and TRBJ2-7; D perhaps matches TRBD2 (5 bases). Germline-derived CDR1 and CDR2 are MNHEY and SVGAGI. The CDR3 loop spans 13 amino acids. Trimming cost V 5 bases and J 2 bases, with 10 bases left between them. This chain's CDR3 is CASSRTVTYEQYF. The CDR3 DNA reads as TGTGCCAGCAGTAGGACTGTAACCTACGAGCAGTACTTC.

The chain carries TRBV25-1 and TRBJ1-5, with 8 bases aligning to TRBD1. CDR1 is MGHDK, CDR2 SYGVNS, per germline. The CDR3 runs 13 residues. The junction had 8 bases not matched to a gene; V was cut back by 7 bases and J by 9 bases. CDR3 sequence reads: CASTDREEAPQHF. The CDR3, as DNA: TGTGCCAGCACGGACAGGGAAGAGGCGCCCCAGCATTTT.

The chain combines TRBV7-2 with TRBJ1-3; 9 bases map to TRBD1. The CDR3 runs 15 residues. Germline lookup yields CDR1 SGHTA and CDR2 FQGNSA. The ends lost 5 bases at V and 2 bases at J; junction bases unmatched: 4. Written as DNA, the CDR3 is TGTGCCAGCAGCCGCGGGACAGGGCCTGGAAACACCATATATTTT. Translated: CASSRGTGPGNTIYF.

The V call is TRBV7-3, the J call TRBJ1-6; 10 bases are a match to TRBD1. The CDR3 loop spans 14 amino acids. Trimming cost V 4 bases and J 7 bases; bases outside gene matches: 1. Germline loops: CDR1 SGHTA, CDR2 FQGTGA. The CDR3 here is CASSWGQGNSPLHF. DNA for the CDR3: TGTGCCAGCAGCTGGGGACAGGGGAATTCACCCCTCCACTTT.

The chain combines TRBV9 with TRBJ1-2, with D perhaps matching TRBD1 (6 bases). V dropped 5 bases and J dropped 0 bases, with 17 bases sitting between them. CDR1 is SGDLS and CDR2 is YYNGEE in the germline V gene. The CDR3 runs to 16 residues. CDR3 sequence reads: CASRDSGQPANYGYTF. The CDR3, as DNA: TGTGCCAGCAGAGACAGTGGACAGCCTGCTAACTATGGCTACACCTTC.

V is TRBV29-1 and J is TRBJ1-2; 9 nucleotides align to TRBD1. This CDR3 region has 12 residues. CDR1 is SQVTM, CDR2 ANQGSEA, per germline. Here the CDR3 DNA reads TGCAGTTCGACAGGGGGAAACTATGGCTACACCTTC. Translation: CSSTGGNYGYTF.

This sequence joins TRBV29-1 and TRBJ1-2; no clear D gene. Germline loops: CDR1 SQVTM, CDR2 ANQGSEA. V shed 2 bases and J shed 8 bases, with 9 bases lying between them. The CDR3 length is 11 residues. Written as DNA, the CDR3 is TGCAGCGTTGAATGGTTTGGCGGCTACACCTTC. It yields the protein CSVEWFGGYTF.

This clone came up once. This chain connects TRBV5-1 to TRBJ2-3; no clear D gene. The CDR3 runs 15 residues. V lost 0 bases, J lost 3 bases, and 11 bases lay in between. Germline CDR1 reads SGHRS; CDR2 reads YFSETQ. This chain's CDR3 is CASSLAARKTDTQYF. As DNA, the CDR3 is TGCGCCAGCAGCTTGGCCGCACGTAAAACAGATACGCAGTATTTT.

The chain combines TRBV18 with TRBJ2-7; D remains ambiguous. The CDR3 loop spans 14 amino acids. Trimming pared 2 bases from V and 2 bases from J, leaving 10 bases between. Germline values: CDR1 KGHSH, CDR2 LQKENI. The CDR3 reads CASSPGIGTYEQYF. The CDR3 nucleotides are TGTGCCAGCTCACCAGGGATAGGGACCTACGAGCAGTACTTC.

V is TRBV18 and J is TRBJ2-1; 7 nucleotides align to TRBD2. The CDR3 consists of 15 residues. The germline V gene has CDR1 KGHSH and CDR2 LQKENI. V trimming: 3 bases; J trimming: 0 bases; junction bases outside the gene matches: 2. For the CDR3, the DNA is TGTGCCAGCTCACCGGGGGGGAGCTCCTACAATGAGCAGTTCTTC. It yields the protein CASSPGGSSYNEQFF.